Below, 15 T cell receptor beta chains from the same sample are listed, as sequenced in a study of OX40 agonist ivuxolimab in advanced cancers. TCRdb's copy holds only in-frame clones and misses some; the assay was immunoSEQ multiplex PCR. The table includes roughly 67,000 clones, roughly 88% detected once. The sequences come from CD4+ or CD8+ T cells sorted from blood, collected in a trial of the OX40 agonist ivuxolimab. These receptors came from an adult with an advanced solid tumor such as melanoma, head and neck, liver or kidney cancer.

This clone has only a few counts. The chain uses TRBV19 and TRBJ2-2; D is ambiguous. Trimming cost V 6 bases and J 1 base, with 9 bases left between them. CDR3 length equals 14 residues. Per germline, CDR1 LNHDA and CDR2 SQIVND (reference sequence). The CDR3, as DNA: TGTGCCAGTAGATATGCAGTGAACACCGGGGAGCTGTTTTTT. Protein product: CASRYAVNTGELFF.

The chain joins TRBV25-1 to TRBJ1-1, with TRBD1 as a possible D gene (5 bases). The CDR3 sequence is 16 residues long. Germline V CDR1 and CDR2: MGHDK, SYGVNS. Trimming stripped 1 base from V and 8 bases from J, with 20 bases between. DNA for the CDR3: TGTGCCAGCAGTGAATCTGGGACCGTCCCTGACGCGGAAGCTTTCTTT. Translation gives CASSESGTVPDAEAFF.

The V call is TRBV5-8, the J call TRBJ2-7, with D possibly being TRBD2 (5 bases). Trimming shortened V by 3 bases and J by 5 bases, and 21 bases separated the two germline ends. The CDR3 is 16 amino acids. Germline V gives CDR1 SGHTS, CDR2 YDEGEE. Here the CDR3 reads CASSSGFKGLAHEQYF. The CDR3 nucleotides read TGTGCCAGCAGCTCGGGATTTAAAGGGCTCGCGCACGAGCAGTACTTC. Supplemented by reference TRBV5-8 and TRBJ2-7, the full variable domain reads EAGVTQSPTHLIKTRGQQATLRCSPISGHTSVYWYQQALGLGLQFLLWYDEGEERNRGNFPPRFSGRQFPNYSSELNVNALELEDSALYLCASSSGFKGLAHEQYFGPGTRLTVT.

This chain connects TRBV10-3 to TRBJ2-7, with 9 positions matching TRBD2. V trimming: 0 bases; J trimming: 1 base; junction bases outside the gene matches: 1. The CDR3 spans 15 residues. Germline V CDR1 and CDR2: ENHRY, SYGVKD. The DNA for the CDR3 is TGTGCCATCAGTGAGTCGGGACTAGCATCCTACGAGCAGTACTTC. Translation gives CAISESGLASYEQYF.

This chain links TRBV21-1 with TRBJ1-5; TRBD1 reflects the table's D call only, with no check against the DNA. TRBV21-1 is termed a pseudogene. There are 20 residues in the CDR3. The CDR3 reads CASSNFNRDREYRGNQPQHF. DNA for the CDR3: TGTGCCAGCAGCAATTTCAACCGGGACAGGGAGTATAGGGGCAATCAGCCCCAGCATTTT.

The rearrangement links TRBV7-7 to TRBJ2-1, with D perhaps being TRBD1 or TRBD2 (7 bases each). The CDR3 has 15 amino acids. Germline assignment: CDR1 SSHAT and CDR2 FNYEAQ (reference sequence). V lost 5 bases, J lost 8 bases, and 19 bases lay in between. This CDR3 is CASSRNQGGGHEQFF. The CDR3 coding sequence is TGTGCCAGCAGCCGAAATCAGGGGGGAGGGCATGAGCAGTTCTTC.

V usage is TRBV15 and J usage is TRBJ2-5, with D perhaps TRBD1 or TRBD2 (7 bases each). V was shortened by 4 bases and J by 3 bases, with 18 bases between the two germline ends. Germline-derived CDR1 and CDR2 are LNHNV and YYDKDF (reference sequence). The CDR3 totals 16 residues. DNA for the CDR3: TGTGCCACCAGCATCTCAGGGGGGGCACTCAAAGAGACCCAGTACTTC. It yields the protein CATSISGGALKETQYF.

Here the CDR3 reads CASSTVQVITEAFF. Here the CDR3 DNA reads TGTGCCAGCAGCACTGTTCAGGTCATCACTGAAGCTTTCTTT. V and J are TRBV28 and TRBJ1-1; D is unresolved. Germline lookup yields CDR1 MDHEN and CDR2 SYDVKM. The CDR3 spans 14 residues. V was pared by 6 bases and J by 4 bases, with 15 bases between.

This rearrangement joins TRBV7-6 to TRBJ2-1; 9 nucleotides line up with TRBD2. J was trimmed by 6 bases and V by 1 base; bases with no gene match: 4. Germline-derived CDR1 and CDR2 are SGHVS and FNYEAQ. The CDR3 is made up of 15 amino acids. CDR3 sequence: CASSLVRGGSNEQFF. The CDR3 region has the DNA TGTGCCAGCAGCTTAGTGCGGGGGGGGTCCAATGAGCAGTTCTTC.

The gene calls are TRBV28 and TRBJ2-6; possibly TRBD2 for D (7 bases). The germline V gene encodes CDR1 MDHEN and CDR2 SYDVKM. V was trimmed by 7 bases and J by 2 bases, leaving 12 bases between them. CDR3 length: 15 amino acids. The CDR3 coding sequence is TGTGCCAGCACTAAGGGGGGGGCTGGGGCCAACGTCCTGACTTTC. It translates to CASTKGGAGANVLTF.

The rearrangement links TRBV9 to TRBJ2-2, with TRBD2 matching 9 bases. CDR1 is SGDLS and CDR2 is YYNGEE in the germline V gene. Trimming at V came to 4 bases and at J to 2 bases, leaving 9 bases not matched to a gene. This CDR3 is 17 amino acids long. The CDR3 DNA follows: TGTGCCAGCAGCCCCCGTAGCGGGGGCCTAAACACCGGGGAGCTGTTTTTT. The encoded protein is CASSPRSGGLNTGELFF.

The CDR3 DNA reads as TGTGCCAGCAGTGACTCGGGGGCAGGGAGGAATGAGCAGTTCTTC. Protein sequence: CASSDSGAGRNEQFF. The chain uses TRBV6-4 and TRBJ2-1; D possibly uses TRBD1 or TRBD2 (6 bases each). With 0 bases removed from V and 7 bases from J, the gap between germline ends came to 13 bases. The CDR3 sequence is 15 residues long. Germline-derived CDR1 and CDR2 are MRHNA and SNTAGT.

The genes are TRBV29-1 and TRBJ2-1; a possible D gene is TRBD1 (6 bases). This CDR3 region has 12 residues. Germline lookup yields CDR1 SQVTM and CDR2 ANQGSEA. V was cut by 0 bases and J by 6 bases, with 6 bases left in between. This CDR3 reads CSVEDRGNEQFF. The CDR3 DNA reads as TGCAGCGTTGAAGACAGGGGCAATGAGCAGTTCTTC.

The genes are TRBV7-6 and TRBJ2-1; 11 bases align to TRBD1. The length of the CDR3 is 13 residues. Germline CDR1 SGHVS, CDR2 FNYEAQ. V was clipped by 5 bases and J by 7 bases; unmatched bases: 1. CDR3 loop: CASSGTGGNEQFF. The CDR3 nucleotides are TGTGCCAGCAGCGGGACAGGGGGTAATGAGCAGTTCTTC.

The gene calls are TRBV11-2 and TRBJ1-2; D is ambiguous. Looked up from germline, CDR1 is SGHAT and CDR2 is FQNNGV. The CDR3 is 12 amino acids. Deletions cut 7 bases from V and 7 bases from J, with 13 bases between. CDR3 residues: CASNRPGIGYTF. The CDR3 DNA follows: TGTGCCAGCAACCGACCGGGTATTGGCTACACCTTC.